The rows below give T cell receptor beta chains drawn from one sample of a study of early T cells in non-severe SARS-CoV-2 infection. Each CDR3 protein is one row after TCRdb ran MiXCR on the 5' RACE reads. The sample lists approximately 20,000 distinct CDR3 sequences, 3.5% to 5% occurring once. Sequenced input: whole blood. The receptor source for this set is an adult who was a healthcare worker with PCR-confirmed SARS-CoV-2 infection or an uninfected control (not recorded which). CDR3s include the opening cysteine and the closing phenylalanine or tryptophan. A D gene is named only where the DNA matches it firmly. Expanded clones get a size class; other rows say once, few or many, or leave the size out.

. | medium-sized | TRBJ2-7 | TRBV6-2/TRBV6-3 | 14 | TGTGCCAGCAGTTACTCGGGGGACTCCTACGAGCAGTACTTC | CASSYSGDSYEQYF
. | many | TRBJ2-2 | TRBV5-4 | 12 | TGTGCCAGCAGCTCAGAGACCGGGGAGCTGTTTTTT | CASSSETGELFF
. | medium-sized | TRBJ1-5 | TRBV7-2 | 15 | TGTGCCAGCAGCTTAGGATTGGCAGGGAGTCAGCCCCAGCATTTT | CASSLGLAGSQPQHF
TRBD2 | many | TRBJ2-7 | TRBV7-2 | 15 | TGTGCCAGCAGCGAACTAGCGGGGGGGCCTTACGAGCAGTACTTC | CASSELAGGPYEQYF
. | few | TRBJ2-7 | TRBV12-3/TRBV12-4 | 12 | TGTGCCAGCAGTTACCAAGTCTACGAGCAGTACTTC | CASSYQVYEQYF
TRBD1 | few | TRBJ1-2 | TRBV28 | 15 | TGTGCCAGTATCCAATCCGGACAGGGAGGATCTGGCTACACCTTC | CASIQSGQGGSGYTF
. | . | TRBJ1-5 | TRBV7-2 | 13 | TGTGCCAGCAGCAACCCAGCGGGGGCCCCCCAGCATTTT | CASSNPAGAPQHF
TRBD2 | many | TRBJ2-5 | TRBV7-9 | 14 | TGTGCCAGCAGCTTAGTAGCTAGCGGGGAGACCCAGTACTTC | CASSLVASGETQYF
. | few | TRBJ1-1 | TRBV7-9 | 13 | TGTGCCAGCAGCCATACTTTGGGAGTAGAAGCTTTCTTT | CASSHTLGVEAFF
. | medium-sized | TRBJ2-7 | TRBV6-4 | 14 | TGTGCCAGCAGTGACGACAGGAGCTCCTACGAGCAGTACTTC | CASSDDRSSYEQYF
. | many | TRBJ1-2 | TRBV19 | 15 | TGTGCCAGTAGTATAGACCGCGACAGGTTATATGGCTACACCTTC | CASSIDRDRLYGYTF